This TCR beta chain stems from a study of response to subunit inactivated influenza vaccine. Study results and caveats: With each seasonal influenza vaccination, the authors suggested, few new T cells are recruited.

TCRdb passed the RT-PCR reads through MiXCR, listing each CDR3 protein once. This sample has hundreds of thousands of distinct CDR3 sequences, with 15% to 17% found just once. This clonotype was seen a handful of times. Its cognate antigen is unknown. The specimen was PBMCs from blood, collected about 13 days after vaccination. The TCR comes from a man between 50 and 59 years old who received an inactivated influenza vaccine.

The CDR3 nucleotides are TGTGCCAGCAGCTTTGGGGGCCCAGATACGCAGTATTTT. It encodes CASSFGGPDTQYF. The rearrangement joins TRBV5-6 to TRBJ2-3; D perhaps matches TRBD1 (6 bases). The germline V and J ends were trimmed by 2 bases and 4 bases, with 8 bases remaining between them. Germline V lookup: CDR1 SGHDT, CDR2 YYEEEE. The CDR3 has 13 amino acids.